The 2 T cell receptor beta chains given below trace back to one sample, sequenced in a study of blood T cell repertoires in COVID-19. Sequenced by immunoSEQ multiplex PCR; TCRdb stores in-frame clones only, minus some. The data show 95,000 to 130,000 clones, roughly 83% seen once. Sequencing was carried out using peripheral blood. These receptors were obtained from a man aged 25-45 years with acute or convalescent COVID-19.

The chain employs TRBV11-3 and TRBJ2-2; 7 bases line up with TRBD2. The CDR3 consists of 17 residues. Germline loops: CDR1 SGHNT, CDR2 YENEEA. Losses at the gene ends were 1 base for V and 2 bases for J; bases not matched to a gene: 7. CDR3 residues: CASSLVGGKSNTGELFF. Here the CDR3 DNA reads TGTGCCAGCAGCTTAGTGGGAGGGAAAAGCAACACCGGGGAGCTGTTTTTT.

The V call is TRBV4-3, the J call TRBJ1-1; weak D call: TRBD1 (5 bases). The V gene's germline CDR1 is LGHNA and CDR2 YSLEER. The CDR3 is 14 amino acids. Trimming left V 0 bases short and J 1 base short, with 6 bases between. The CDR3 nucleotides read TGCGCCAGCAGCCAAGATGGACAGAACACTGAAGCTTTCTTT. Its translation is CASSQDGQNTEAFF.